The clone carrying this T cell receptor delta chain was seen more than once but under ten times. The likely explanation is a read error, given a far larger clone one base away. The same CDR3 arises from other DNA sequences in this sample as well. This sample was taken from a study of gamma-delta T cells after stem cell transplantation. TCRdb re-called the RT-PCR reads through CATT. The sample has more than 2,000 delta-chain clones, approximately 2.5% seen once. Trimming removed 3 bases from V and 0 bases from J; junction bases left unmatched: 11. The length of the CDR3 is 17 residues. The germline gives CDR1 GEAIGNYY, CDR2 EKD.

The clonotype comes from a human donor. It is not recorded whose cells these are; they may come from a transplant donor. This rearrangement joins TRDV2 to TRDJ1, with 8 bases lining up with TRDD3. Sequencing input: gamma-delta T cells. CDR3: CACDPVLGDPNTDKLIF. Written as DNA, the CDR3 is TGTGCCTGTGACCCCGTGCTGGGGGACCCTAACACCGATAAACTCATCTTT.